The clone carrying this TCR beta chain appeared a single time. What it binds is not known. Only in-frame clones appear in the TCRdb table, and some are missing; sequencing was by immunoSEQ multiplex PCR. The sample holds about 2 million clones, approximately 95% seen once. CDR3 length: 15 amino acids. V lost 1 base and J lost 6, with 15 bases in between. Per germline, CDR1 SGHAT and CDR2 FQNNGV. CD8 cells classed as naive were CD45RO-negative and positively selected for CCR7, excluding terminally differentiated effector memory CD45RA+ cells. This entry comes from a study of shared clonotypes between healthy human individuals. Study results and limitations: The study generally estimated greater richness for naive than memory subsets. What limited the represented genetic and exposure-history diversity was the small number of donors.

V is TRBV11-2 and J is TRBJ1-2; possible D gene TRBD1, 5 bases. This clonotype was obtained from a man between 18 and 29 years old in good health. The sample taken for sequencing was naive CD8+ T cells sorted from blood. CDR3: CASSLVYGGKNGYTF. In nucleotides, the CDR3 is TGTGCCAGCAGCTTAGTATACGGGGGAAAGAATGGCTACACCTTC.